This T cell receptor (beta chain) was recovered during a study of T cell repertoires in ileal Crohn's disease. General study results and limits: Active smokers at surgery had more clonal expansions than non-smokers.

This clone was found a few times. Its antigen is not identified. Only in-frame clones appear in the TCRdb table, and some are missing; sequencing was by immunoSEQ multiplex PCR. This table has roughly 13,000 clones, 78% appearing once. Germline V CDR1 and CDR2: SQVTM, ANQGSEA. The CDR3 loop spans 14 amino acids. With 5 bases removed from V and 5 bases from J, the gap between germline ends came to 19 bases. This sequence was found in an adult with Crohn's disease. Sequencing was performed on ileal tissue. This rearrangement joins TRBV29-1 to TRBJ2-7, with TRBD1 as a possible D gene (5 bases). In DNA form, the CDR3 reads TGCAGCGTTCGAAAAGATCCGACAGACCACGAGCAGTACTTC. This gives the protein CSVRKDPTDHEQYF.